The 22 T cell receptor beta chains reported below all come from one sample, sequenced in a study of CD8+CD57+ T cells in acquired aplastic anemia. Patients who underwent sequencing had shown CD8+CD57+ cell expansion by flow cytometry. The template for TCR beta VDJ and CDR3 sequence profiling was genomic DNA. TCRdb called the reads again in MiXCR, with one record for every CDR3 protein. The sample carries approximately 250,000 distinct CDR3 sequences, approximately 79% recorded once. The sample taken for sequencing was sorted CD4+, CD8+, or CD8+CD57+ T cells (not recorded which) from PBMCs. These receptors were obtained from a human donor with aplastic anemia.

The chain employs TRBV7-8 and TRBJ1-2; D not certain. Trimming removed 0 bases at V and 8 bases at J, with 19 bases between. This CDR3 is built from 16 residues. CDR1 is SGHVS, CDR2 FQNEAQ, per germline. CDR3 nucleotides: TGTGCCAGCAGCTTAGCGAGAGGTCCCGTTGTGCAGGGCTACACCTTC. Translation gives CASSLARGPVVQGYTF. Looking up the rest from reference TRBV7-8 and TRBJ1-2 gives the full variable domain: GAGVSQSPRYKVAKRGQDVALRCDPISGHVSLFWYQQALGQGPEFLTYFQNEAQLDKSGLPSDRFFAERPEGSVSTLKIQRTQQEDSAVYLCASSLARGPVVQGYTFGSGTRLTVV.

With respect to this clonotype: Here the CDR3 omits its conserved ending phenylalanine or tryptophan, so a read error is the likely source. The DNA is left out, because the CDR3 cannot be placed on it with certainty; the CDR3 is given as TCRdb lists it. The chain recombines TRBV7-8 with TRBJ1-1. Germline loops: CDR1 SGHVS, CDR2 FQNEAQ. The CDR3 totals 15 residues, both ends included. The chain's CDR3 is CASSLALTIAERRFL.

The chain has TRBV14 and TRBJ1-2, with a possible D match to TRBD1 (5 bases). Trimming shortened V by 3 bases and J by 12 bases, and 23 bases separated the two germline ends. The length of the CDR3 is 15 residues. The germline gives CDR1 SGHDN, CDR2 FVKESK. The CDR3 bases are TGTGCCAGCAGCCATACCGGGACGGCCTATAATTCACACACCTTC. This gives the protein CASSHTGTAYNSHTF.

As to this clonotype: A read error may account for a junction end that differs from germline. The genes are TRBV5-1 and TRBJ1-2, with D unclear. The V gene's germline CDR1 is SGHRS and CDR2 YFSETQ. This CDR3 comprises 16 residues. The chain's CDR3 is CASSVDMDELVYGYTF. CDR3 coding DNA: TGTGCCAGCAGCGTGGATATGGATGAGCTCGTATATGGCTACACCTTC. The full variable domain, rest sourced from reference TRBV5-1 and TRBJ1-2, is KAGVTQTPRYLIKTRGQQVTLSCSPISGHRSVSWYQQTPGQGLQFLFEYFSETQRNKGNFPGRFSGRQFSNSRSEMNVSTLELGDSALYLCASSVDMDELVYGYTFGSGTRLTVV.

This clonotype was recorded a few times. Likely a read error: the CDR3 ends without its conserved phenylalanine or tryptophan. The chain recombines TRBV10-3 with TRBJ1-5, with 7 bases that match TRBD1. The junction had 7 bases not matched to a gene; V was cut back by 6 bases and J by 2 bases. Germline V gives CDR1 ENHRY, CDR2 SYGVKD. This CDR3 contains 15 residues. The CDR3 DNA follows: TGTGCCATCAGCCAGGGGGAATCCGGCAATCAGCCCCAGCATCTT. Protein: CAISQGESGNQPQHL.

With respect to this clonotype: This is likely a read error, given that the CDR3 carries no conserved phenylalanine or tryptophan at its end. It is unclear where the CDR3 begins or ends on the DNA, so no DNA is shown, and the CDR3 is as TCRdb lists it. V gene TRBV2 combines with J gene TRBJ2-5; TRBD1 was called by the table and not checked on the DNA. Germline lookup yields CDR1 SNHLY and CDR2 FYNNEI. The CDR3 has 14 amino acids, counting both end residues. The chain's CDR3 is CASGDGGTETQYFV.

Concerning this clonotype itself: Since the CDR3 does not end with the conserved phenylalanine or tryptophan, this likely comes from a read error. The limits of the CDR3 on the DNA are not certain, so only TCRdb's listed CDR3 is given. The CDR3 protein is CASGDGGTCTQYFGP. This chain joins TRBV2 and TRBJ2-5; TRBD1 is the table's D call and was not checked against the DNA. CDR1 is SNHLY, CDR2 FYNNEI, per germline. The CDR3 numbers 15 amino acids, ends counted.

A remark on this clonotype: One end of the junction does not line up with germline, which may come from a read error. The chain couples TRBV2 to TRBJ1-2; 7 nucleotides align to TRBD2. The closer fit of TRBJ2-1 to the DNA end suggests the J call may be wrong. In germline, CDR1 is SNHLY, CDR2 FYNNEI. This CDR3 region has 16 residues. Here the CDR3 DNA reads TGTGCCAGCAGCGAATCTAGCGGCGGGCTTTTCAATGGGCAGTTCTTC. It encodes CASSESSGGLFNGQFF.

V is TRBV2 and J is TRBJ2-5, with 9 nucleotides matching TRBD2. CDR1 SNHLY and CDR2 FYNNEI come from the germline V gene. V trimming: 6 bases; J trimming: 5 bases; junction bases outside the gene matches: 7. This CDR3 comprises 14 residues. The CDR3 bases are TGTGCCAGCAGGCCGACTAGCGGCGGCGAGACCCAGTACTTC. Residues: CASRPTSGGETQYF.

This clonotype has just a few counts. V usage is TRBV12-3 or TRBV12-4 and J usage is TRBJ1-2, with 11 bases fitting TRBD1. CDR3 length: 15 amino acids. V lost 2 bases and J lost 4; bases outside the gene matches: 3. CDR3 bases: TGTGCCAGCAGTTTAAGCGGGACAGGGGGCTATGGCTACACCTTC. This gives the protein CASSLSGTGGYGYTF.

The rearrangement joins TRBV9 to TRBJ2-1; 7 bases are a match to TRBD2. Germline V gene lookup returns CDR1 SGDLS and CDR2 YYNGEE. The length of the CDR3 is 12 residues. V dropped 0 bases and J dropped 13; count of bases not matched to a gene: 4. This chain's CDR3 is CASSVVRGVQFF. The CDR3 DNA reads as TGTGCCAGCAGCGTAGTACGGGGGGTACAGTTCTTC. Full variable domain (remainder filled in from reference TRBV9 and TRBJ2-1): DSGVTQTPKHLITATGQRVTLRCSPRSGDLSVYWYQQSLDQGLQFLIQYYNGEERAKGNILERFSAQQFPDLHSELNLSSLELGDSALYFCASSVVRGVQFFGPGTRLTVL.

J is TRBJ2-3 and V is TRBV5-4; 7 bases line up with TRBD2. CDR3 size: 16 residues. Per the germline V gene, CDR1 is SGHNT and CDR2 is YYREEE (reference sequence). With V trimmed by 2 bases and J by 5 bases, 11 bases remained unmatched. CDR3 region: CASSFTSARVGDTQYF. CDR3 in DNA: TGTGCCAGCAGCTTTACTAGCGCGAGGGTTGGAGATACGCAGTATTTT.

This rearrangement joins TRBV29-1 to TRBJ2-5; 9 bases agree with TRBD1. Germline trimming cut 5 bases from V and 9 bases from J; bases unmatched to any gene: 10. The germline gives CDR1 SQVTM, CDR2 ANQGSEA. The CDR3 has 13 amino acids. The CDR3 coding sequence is TGCAGCGTTAATCGGGACAGACAGGGGGCCCAGTACTTC. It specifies CSVNRDRQGAQYF.

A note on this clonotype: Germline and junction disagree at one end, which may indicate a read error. This CDR3 is CASSGVDSEKPFSNQPQHF. In nucleotides, the CDR3 is TGCGCCAGCAGTGGAGTTGACAGCGAAAAGCCCTTCAGCAATCAGCCCCAGCATTTT. The J gene is TRBJ1-5, the V gene TRBV9; D is possibly TRBD1 (5 bases). Germline lookup yields CDR1 SGDLS and CDR2 YYNGEE. The CDR3 length is 19 residues.

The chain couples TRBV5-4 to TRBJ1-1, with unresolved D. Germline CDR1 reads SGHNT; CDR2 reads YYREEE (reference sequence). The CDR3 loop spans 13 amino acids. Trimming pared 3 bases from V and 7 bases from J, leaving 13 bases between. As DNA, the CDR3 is TGTGCCAGCAGCTATAGAGGAAGGAGTGAAGCTTTCTTT. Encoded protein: CASSYRGRSEAFF.

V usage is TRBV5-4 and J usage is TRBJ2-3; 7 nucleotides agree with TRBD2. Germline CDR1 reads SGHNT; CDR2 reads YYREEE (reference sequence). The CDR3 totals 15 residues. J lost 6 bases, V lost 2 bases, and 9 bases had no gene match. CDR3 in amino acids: CASSFTSAEMDTQYF. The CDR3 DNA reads TGTGCCAGCAGCTTTACTAGCGCGGAGATGGATACGCAGTATTTT.

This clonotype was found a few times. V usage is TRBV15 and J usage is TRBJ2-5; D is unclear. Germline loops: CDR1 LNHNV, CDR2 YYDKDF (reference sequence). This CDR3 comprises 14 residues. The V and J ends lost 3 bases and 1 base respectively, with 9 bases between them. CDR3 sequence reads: CATSRAAGQETQYF. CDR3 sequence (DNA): TGTGCCACCAGCAGGGCCGCCGGCCAAGAGACCCAGTACTTC.

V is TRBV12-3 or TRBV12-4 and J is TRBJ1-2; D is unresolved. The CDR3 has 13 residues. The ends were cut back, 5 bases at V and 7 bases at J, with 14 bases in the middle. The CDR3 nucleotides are TGTGCCAGCAGTCAGACCGGATTTCGTGGCTACACCTTC. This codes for CASSQTGFRGYTF.

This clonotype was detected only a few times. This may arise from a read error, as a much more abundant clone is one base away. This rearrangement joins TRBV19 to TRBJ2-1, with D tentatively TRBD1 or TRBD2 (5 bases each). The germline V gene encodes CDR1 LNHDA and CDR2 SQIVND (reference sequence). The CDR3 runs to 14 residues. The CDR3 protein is CASSISWGYNKQFF. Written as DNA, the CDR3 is TGTGCCAGTAGTATTTCTTGGGGGTACAATAAGCAGTTCTTC.

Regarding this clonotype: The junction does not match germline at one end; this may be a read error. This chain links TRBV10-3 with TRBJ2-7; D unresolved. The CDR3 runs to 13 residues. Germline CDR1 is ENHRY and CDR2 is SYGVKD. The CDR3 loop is CASSLSTSYEQYF. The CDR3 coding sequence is TGTGCCAGCAGTTTGAGTACCTCCTACGAGCAGTACTTC.

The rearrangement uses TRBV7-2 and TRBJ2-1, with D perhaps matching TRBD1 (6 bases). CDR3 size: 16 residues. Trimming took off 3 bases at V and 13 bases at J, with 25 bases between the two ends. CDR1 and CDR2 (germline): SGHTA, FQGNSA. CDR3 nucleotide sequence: TGTGCCAGCAGCTTTAACAGGGACAATGAGCAGTTTGACCAGTTCTTC. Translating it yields CASSFNRDNEQFDQFF.

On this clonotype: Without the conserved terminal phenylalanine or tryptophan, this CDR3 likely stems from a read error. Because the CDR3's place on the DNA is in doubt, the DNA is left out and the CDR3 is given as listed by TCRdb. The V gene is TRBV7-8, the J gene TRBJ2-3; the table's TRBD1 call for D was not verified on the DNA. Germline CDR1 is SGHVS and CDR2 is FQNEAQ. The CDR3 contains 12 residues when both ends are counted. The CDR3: CASSPGSLAEYY.